The source of this T cell receptor beta chain is a study of T cells in localized non-small cell lung cancer. As to this clone: Its antigen is as yet unknown.

Here immunoSEQ multiplex PCR was the method, and the copy in TCRdb shows in-frame clones only, minus some. The sample contains about 21,000 clones, 85% to 90% of which appear only once. Study-level results: With higher T cell density in blood came longer overall survival.

Trimming removed 2 bases at V and 3 bases at J, with 10 bases between. The CDR3 loop spans 14 amino acids. CDR1 MNHNS and CDR2 SASEGT come from the germline V gene. V and J are TRBV6-1 and TRBJ1-1, with D hard to call. This clonotype was sampled from a woman aged 35-75 years with stage II squamous cell lung carcinoma. The specimen was PBMCs, collected before any cancer treatment. Here the CDR3 reads CASSERAGDTEAFF. CDR3 nucleotides: TGTGCCAGCAGTGAAAGAGCCGGGGACACTGAAGCTTTCTTT.